This T cell receptor (beta chain) emerged from a study of T-cell reconstitution after alpha-beta-depleted transplantation in children (dated by TCRdb to about 2016). At the level of the whole study: Using TCR repertoire profiling, the study followed T-cell immune reconstitution in a quantitative way in children after TCRalphabeta/CD19-depleted allogeneic hematopoietic cell transplantation.

CDR1 and CDR2 are drawn from the germline V gene: SGHRS, YFSETQ. Including cysteine and phenylalanine, the CDR3 has 16 amino acids. Only the CDR3 DNA is retained, 48 bases long and in frame from the first base. V and J lose 0 bases and 7 bases, and a span of 18 bases separates them. On this clonotype: No antigen is known for it. The record has no base qualities; no much larger clone is one base away.

Libraries were made using PCR. Sequencing took place on an Illumina HiSeq 2500. TCR libraries were prepared with molecular barcoding, using unique molecular identifiers to normalize TCRbeta repertoire quantification. In-frame beta chains were kept once TCRdb had trimmed the public reads at Q25 with fastp and called clones with MiXCR. When rows share a CDR3 protein, they turn into one entry using the most common DNA and genes. Here the sample has hundreds of thousands of distinct CDR3 sequences; about 16% occur a single time. The ten largest clones capture roughly 3.3% of the sample. The material was PBMCs from the stem cell graft donor, obtained from the stem cell graft. The TCR was taken from a human donor who donated a stem cell graft to a child with acute lymphoblastic leukemia. Recombination joined TRBV5-1 with TRBJ2-3; perhaps TRBD2 is the D gene, with 6 bases matching. The bases read TGCGCCAGCAGCTTGGAGGGTAGCGGAGCCGCGAATACGCAGTATTTT. Its protein product is CASSLEGSGAANTQYF.